Listed here are 12 T cell receptor beta chains from one sample, sequenced in a study of T cell responses to AZD1222 COVID-19 vaccine. Libraries were prepared by immunoSEQ multiplex PCR; TCRdb keeps only in-frame clonotypes and omits some of them. The profile shows 130,000 or so clones, approximately 94% of them singletons. The source material was peripheral blood, sampled on day 0 of AZD1222 vaccination. These receptor sequences come from an adult in good health.

V usage is TRBV5-1 and J usage is TRBJ1-1; TRBD1 is a possible D gene (6 bases). CDR3 size: 15 residues. Germline V lookup: CDR1 SGHRS, CDR2 YFSETQ. Trimming removed 4 bases at V and 1 base at J, with 14 bases between. The CDR3 DNA reads as TGCGCCAGCAGCAGGGTGGGGACAAAGAACACTGAAGCTTTCTTT. Its protein product is CASSRVGTKNTEAFF.

The chain links TRBV5-6 to TRBJ1-1, with 8 nucleotides matching TRBD1. This CDR3 contains 13 residues. The germline V gene has CDR1 SGHDT and CDR2 YYEEEE. The ends lost 4 bases at V and 6 bases at J; junction bases unmatched: 5. CDR3 coding DNA: TGTGCCAGCAGCACACCGACAGGGGCTGAAGCTTTCTTT. Its protein is CASSTPTGAEAFF. The whole variable domain, filled in from reference TRBV5-6 and TRBJ1-1, reads DAGVTQSPTHLIKTRGQQVTLRCSPKSGHDTVSWYQQALGQGPQFIFQYYEEEERQRGNFPDRFSGHQFPNYSSELNVNALLLGDSALYLCASSTPTGAEAFFGQGTRLTVV.

The chain combines TRBV2 with TRBJ2-3; TRBD2 matches at 9 bases. The CDR3 runs 16 residues. V lost 7 bases to trimming and J lost 2 bases; unmatched junction nucleotides: 10. Germline-derived CDR1 and CDR2 are SNHLY and FYNNEI. CDR3 in DNA: TGTGCCAGCAAGATTATGCCTAGCGGGGCCACAGATACGCAGTATTTT. Translating gives CASKIMPSGATDTQYF.

The chain has TRBV28 and TRBJ2-7; 12 nucleotides agree with TRBD2. Germline CDR1 reads MDHEN; CDR2 reads SYDVKM. This CDR3 contains 18 residues. The J segment lost 5 bases and the V segment lost 6 bases, leaving 17 bases of the junction unmatched. The CDR3 region is CASSPPGLAGGPGHEQYF. For the CDR3, the DNA is TGTGCCAGCAGCCCTCCGGGCCTAGCGGGAGGGCCCGGCCACGAGCAGTACTTC.

The chain has TRBV15 and TRBJ2-2, with D possibly TRBD2 on 6 matching bases. Germline loops: CDR1 LNHNV, CDR2 YYDKDF (reference sequence). The CDR3 extends over 14 amino acids. V was trimmed by 0 bases and J by 7 bases, leaving 9 bases between them. The CDR3 here is CATSRDRRDGELFF. The CDR3 DNA sequence: TGTGCCACCAGCAGAGATCGGCGGGACGGGGAGCTGTTTTTT.

The chain combines TRBV19 with TRBJ2-2; a possible D gene is TRBD1 (6 bases). The germline CDR1 and CDR2 sequences are LNHDA and SQIVND (reference sequence). V lost 6 bases, J lost 5 bases, and 19 bases lay in between. The CDR3 contains 16 residues. The CDR3 nucleotides read TGTGCCAGTAGAGACTACCGGACAGAACGTACCGGGGAGCTGTTTTTT. Amino acid sequence: CASRDYRTERTGELFF. The full variable domain, with the rest looked up from reference TRBV19 and TRBJ2-2, is DGGITQSPKYLFRKEGQNVTLSCEQNLNHDAMYWYRQDPGQGLRLIYYSQIVNDFQKGDIAEGYSVSREKKESFPLTVTSAQKNPTAFYLCASRDYRTERTGELFFGEGSRLTVL.

This chain uses TRBV28 with TRBJ1-2; 9 positions match TRBD1. Germline V lookup: CDR1 MDHEN, CDR2 SYDVKM. This CDR3 comprises 13 residues. V dropped 6 bases and J dropped 8; count of bases not matched to a gene: 7. DNA for the CDR3: TGTGCCAGCAGAATACAGGGGGCGCTCGGCTACACCTTC. Translated, it gives CASRIQGALGYTF.

This clone was counted once. The chain links TRBV6-1 to TRBJ2-5; D remains ambiguous. The V end was cut by 4 bases, the J end by 1 base, with 16 bases between. Per the germline V gene, CDR1 is MNHNS and CDR2 is SASEGT. This CDR3 has 16 amino acids. The CDR3 loop reads CASSGMGRSSQETQYF. DNA of the CDR3: TGTGCCAGCAGTGGTATGGGTCGGAGCAGCCAAGAGACCCAGTACTTC.

Only one count was recorded for this clone. The chain uses TRBV27 and TRBJ1-1; D not certain. The CDR3 extends over 13 amino acids. The germline V gene encodes CDR1 MNHEY and CDR2 SMNVEV (reference sequence). V was cut by 0 bases and J by 1 base, with 3 bases left in between. The CDR3 nucleotides read TGTGCCAGCAGTTTATCGGCGAACACTGAAGCTTTCTTT. Translating it yields CASSLSANTEAFF.

The J gene is TRBJ1-2, the V gene TRBV28; 8 bases agree with TRBD1. This CDR3 is 14 amino acids long. Germline V gene sequence: CDR1 MDHEN, CDR2 SYDVKM. With V trimmed by 5 bases and J by 3 bases, 5 bases remained unmatched. The CDR3: CASSGYRGDYGYTF. DNA for the CDR3: TGTGCCAGCAGTGGTTACAGGGGGGACTATGGCTACACCTTC.

The chain uses TRBV7-9 and TRBJ2-5; D gene unclear. In germline, CDR1 is SEHNR, CDR2 FQNEAQ (reference sequence). The V end was cut by 8 bases, the J end by 1 base, with 8 bases between. This CDR3 has 12 residues. In nucleotides, the CDR3 is TGTGCCAGCGCTGGCATCCAAGAGACCCAGTACTTC. It codes for CASAGIQETQYF.

The chain recombines TRBV28 with TRBJ1-5, with TRBD1 as a possible D gene (5 bases). Per germline, CDR1 MDHEN and CDR2 SYDVKM. The V end lost 5 bases, the J end lost 0 bases, and 11 bases lay between the germline ends. This CDR3 has 15 residues. CDR3 in DNA: TGTGCCAGCAGTCCGGGGGACCGTAGCAATCAGCCCCAGCATTTT. Translation: CASSPGDRSNQPQHF.